This T cell receptor (beta chain) comes out of a study of Tregs in tolerant kidney transplant recipients. Study observations and caveats: No direct test of biological reproducibility was done here.

Comments on this clone: The target antigen is unknown.

Data came from immunoSEQ multiplex PCR; TCRdb stores just in-frame clones and leaves some out. The sample has 4,000 to 5,500 clones, 40% seen once; the top ten hold 5.5% to 7%. V was clipped by 4 bases and J by 5 bases, with 14 bases between them. The CDR3 contains 14 residues. CDR1 is SGHAT and CDR2 is FQDESV in the germline V gene (reference sequence). The receptor was derived from a human donor in good health. This sequence joins TRBV11-1 and TRBJ1-1, with no clear D. Sequenced: CD8+ T cells from blood cultured with allogeneic cells. This CDR3 reads CASSSWARNTEAFF. DNA for the CDR3: TGTGCCAGCAGCTCCTGGGCCAGGAATACTGAAGCTTTCTTT.